The present TCR beta chain was sequenced within a study of CD8+ T cells in alopecia areata. The overall study: Oral tofacitinib (5 to 10 mg twice daily) was administered to treated patients.

Concerning this clone itself: What it recognizes is unknown.

Study-wide findings and caveats: Amid tofacitinib therapy, many expanded lesional clones stayed present in scalp and blood. Lesional tissue from the scalp (especially in alopecia totalis/universalis) showed higher clonality than normal scalp.

V was clipped by 4 bases and J by 8 bases, with 14 bases between them. This CDR3 is built from 14 residues. Germline loops: CDR1 SNHLY, CDR2 FYNNEI. The treatment is: oral pan-JAK inhibitor, 5-10 mg twice daily. Cell sorting on a FACSAria was used to separate CD4+ and CD8+ T cells from the PBMCs. RNA was isolated and reverse transcribed to cDNA, the sequencing template. Only in-frame clones appear in the TCRdb table, and some are missing; sequencing was by immunoSEQ multiplex PCR. Of fewer than 250,000 clones in the sample, less than 65% are singletons; the top ten hold over 1%. The chain carries TRBV2 and TRBJ2-2; unclear D gene. The TCR sequence derives from a human donor with alopecia areata. Source: CD4+ T cells sorted from blood, taken at week 24, from a patient treated with tofacitinib. The DNA of the CDR3 is TGTGCCAGCAGTGTAGGTCCTCTTTCGGGGGAGCTGTTTTTT. It is translated as CASSVGPLSGELFF.